The 24 T cell receptor beta chains below were found in one sample sequenced in a study of human T cells and chemical hapten exposure. From the RACE reads, TCRdb called clonotypes with MiXCR, one entry per CDR3 protein. This sample has roughly 30,000 distinct CDR3 sequences; 6.5% to 9% occur once, and the top ten carry almost 10%. Time point meaning: healthy volunteer bleed at 2 weeks. Whole blood, unfractionated, served as the material for total RNA extraction. Specimen: whole blood. Every receptor here comes from a human donor in good health. Some clones in this sample may be carry-over from other donors' samples.

This sequence joins TRBV25-1 and TRBJ1-2; tentative D call: TRBD1 (6 bases). The germline gives CDR1 MGHDK, CDR2 SYGVNS. The length of the CDR3 is 12 residues. Trimming took 3 bases from V and 4 from J, leaving 6 bases between them. The CDR3 reads CASSDRGYGYTF. CDR3 nucleotides: TGTGCCAGCAGTGACAGGGGCTATGGCTACACCTTC.

This clonotype came up many times. V gene TRBV6-2 or TRBV6-3 combines with J gene TRBJ2-3; TRBD1 agrees at 7 bases. The V segment lost 0 bases and the J segment 7 bases; nucleotides outside the gene matches: 10. The CDR3 is 16 amino acids. Germline V lookup: CDR1 MNHEY, CDR2 SVGEGT. The CDR3 sequence: CASSYSGTGQKYTQYF. The CDR3 region has the DNA TGTGCCAGCAGTTACTCGGGAACGGGACAGAAGTATACGCAGTATTTT.

This clonotype was recorded a few times. This chain links TRBV29-1 with TRBJ2-3; TRBD2 is a possible D gene (5 bases). Germline V gives CDR1 SQVTM, CDR2 ANQGSEA. This CDR3 region has 13 residues. Deletions cut 6 bases from V and 1 base from J, with 11 bases between. The CDR3 region is CSVLLDCTDTQYF. The CDR3 DNA follows: TGCAGCGTCCTACTAGATTGCACAGATACGCAGTATTTT.

The chain uses TRBV29-1 and TRBJ1-6; D perhaps matches TRBD1 (5 bases). Deletions cut 4 bases from V and 7 bases from J, with 11 bases between. From germline, CDR1 is SQVTM and CDR2 ANQGSEA. The CDR3 is 13 residues long. The CDR3: CSVAAGPNSPLHF. The CDR3 DNA reads TGCAGCGTTGCAGCGGGACCCAATTCACCCCTCCACTTT.

This clonotype has a count of ten or more. This chain links TRBV12-3 or TRBV12-4 with TRBJ1-5; a possible D gene is TRBD1 (6 bases). The CDR3 is 16 amino acids. The V gene lost 3 bases and the J gene lost 2 bases, with 14 bases spanning the gap. CDR3 DNA sequence: TGTGCCAGCAGTTTGCAAGGACAGTATGGCAATCAGCCCCAGCATTTT. Amino acid sequence: CASSLQGQYGNQPQHF.

This rearrangement joins TRBV6-5 to TRBJ1-1, with 11 bases that match TRBD1. CDR1 MNHEY and CDR2 SVGAGI come from the germline V gene. V was pared by 0 bases and J by 5 bases, with 5 bases of the junction left unmatched. This CDR3 spans 16 amino acids. The CDR3 DNA reads TGTGCCAGCAGTTACTCGGACAGGGGGCGGGTTACTGAAGCTTTCTTT. It encodes CASSYSDRGRVTEAFF.

This clonotype was recorded at least ten times. The V and J genes are TRBV20-1 and TRBJ1-2; D is unclear. V lost 5 bases to trimming and J lost 3 bases, with 7 bases between them. Per germline, CDR1 DFQATT and CDR2 SNEGSKA (reference sequence). The CDR3 extends over 11 amino acids. The CDR3 is CSASEDYGYTF. The DNA for the CDR3 is TGCAGTGCTTCGGAGGACTATGGCTACACCTTC.

This clonotype appeared many times. V and J are TRBV7-9 and TRBJ1-4; 9 bases fit TRBD1. Germline lookup yields CDR1 SEHNR and CDR2 FQNEAQ (reference sequence). The V segment lost 5 bases and the J segment 5 bases; nucleotides outside the gene matches: 3. This CDR3 comprises 14 residues. CDR3: CASSHDRGNEKLFF. The CDR3 DNA follows: TGTGCCAGCAGCCATGACAGGGGGAATGAAAAACTGTTTTTT.

This chain connects TRBV6-1 to TRBJ1-5; D is ambiguous. V was shortened by 6 bases and J by 5 bases, with 11 bases between the two germline ends. This CDR3 is built from 13 residues. Germline V gene sequence: CDR1 MNHNS, CDR2 SASEGT. CDR3 sequence: CASRYRKDQPQHF. Here the CDR3 DNA reads TGTGCCAGCAGGTATAGGAAGGATCAGCCCCAGCATTTT.

This clonotype was found many times. The chain recombines TRBV6-6 with TRBJ1-2, with D perhaps TRBD1 (5 bases). V was pared by 1 base and J by 4 bases, with 16 bases between. The length of the CDR3 is 16 residues. Germline lookup yields CDR1 MNHNY and CDR2 SVGAGI (reference sequence). The CDR3: CASSYFPDRSSYGYTF. CDR3 nucleotides: TGTGCCAGCAGTTACTTTCCCGACAGATCTAGCTATGGCTACACCTTC.

The V gene is TRBV12-3 or TRBV12-4, the J gene TRBJ1-5, with TRBD1 as a possible D gene (5 bases). Trimming took 6 bases from V and 0 from J, leaving 15 bases between them. The CDR3 sequence is 16 residues long. CDR3 residues: CASSRSGLFSNQPQHF. The CDR3 bases are TGTGCCAGCAGCCGATCAGGGCTGTTTAGCAATCAGCCCCAGCATTTT.

This clonotype was seen many times. The chain couples TRBV20-1 to TRBJ2-3, with unresolved D. CDR1 and CDR2 (germline): DFQATT, SNEGSKA (reference sequence). The CDR3 extends over 14 amino acids. V was cut by 4 bases and J by 5 bases, with 16 bases left in between. This CDR3 is CSAMPISTVDTQYF. The CDR3 nucleotides read TGCAGTGCTATGCCCATATCGACCGTAGATACGCAGTATTTT.

This clonotype was seen only a few times. The rearrangement links TRBV12-3 or TRBV12-4 to TRBJ1-3; tentatively, D is TRBD1 (5 bases). V lost 1 base to trimming and J lost 4 bases, with 11 bases between them. This CDR3 comprises 15 residues. The DNA for the CDR3 is TGTGCCAGCAGTTTAGAGGGGCGATTAGGAAACACCATATATTTT. This gives the protein CASSLEGRLGNTIYF.

For this clonotype: A much larger clone lies one base from this, so it may be a read error. The CDR3 loop reads CASSSGMVTKNIQYF. CDR3 nucleotides: TGTGCCAGCAGCTCCGGGATGGTAACCAAAAACATTCAGTACTTC. The V and J genes are TRBV14 and TRBJ2-4; maybe TRBD2 (5 bases). The CDR3 is 15 residues long. Trimming removed 5 bases at V and 2 bases at J, with 13 bases between. Germline assignment: CDR1 SGHDN and CDR2 FVKESK.

This clonotype was found a few times. The chain uses TRBV5-6 and TRBJ1-1, with D perhaps matching TRBD1 (5 bases). The CDR3 length is 14 residues. Germline CDR1 reads SGHDT; CDR2 reads YYEEEE. Between the trimmed V and J ends, which lost 0 bases and 4 bases, there was a span of 10 bases. The CDR3 reads CASSLGPGGTEAFF. DNA for the CDR3: TGTGCCAGCAGCTTGGGACCGGGGGGCACTGAAGCTTTCTTT.

In the case of this clonotype: This may arise from a read error, as a much more abundant clone is one base away. This rearrangement joins TRBV29-1 to TRBJ2-3; 11 positions match TRBD2. V gave up 5 bases and J gave up 5 bases; unmatched junction bases: 9. Germline-derived CDR1 and CDR2 are SQVTM and ANQGSEA. This CDR3 contains 15 residues. CDR3 residues: CSVRRTSGSIDTQYF. CDR3 DNA: TGCAGCGTTCGACGGACTAGCGGGTCCATAGATACGCAGTATTTT.

V is TRBV14 and J is TRBJ1-1; D is possibly TRBD1 (5 bases). The germline V gene has CDR1 SGHDN and CDR2 FVKESK. The CDR3 extends over 13 amino acids. The ends were cut back, 2 bases at V and 5 bases at J, with 9 bases in the middle. In DNA, the CDR3 is TGTGCCAGCAGCCAACTAAGGGGAACTGAAGCTTTCTTT. This gives the protein CASSQLRGTEAFF.

The sample holds a few counts of this clonotype. This could be a read error, since a much larger clone is one nucleotide away. This sequence joins TRBV28 and TRBJ2-5; D could derive from TRBD1 or TRBD2 (5 bases each). CDR3 size: 15 residues. The V end was cut by 5 bases, the J end by 5 bases, with 18 bases between. Germline loops: CDR1 MDHEN, CDR2 SYDVKM. CDR3 loop: CASSPTGRASETQYF. The CDR3, as DNA: TGTGCCAGCAGTCCCACGGGACGAGCGTCTGAGACCCAGTACTTC.

This clonotype was seen ten or more times. V and J are TRBV20-1 and TRBJ2-3, with D unresolved. Germline lookup yields CDR1 DFQATT and CDR2 SNEGSKA (reference sequence). Trimming took off 3 bases at V and 6 bases at J, with 13 bases between the two ends. This CDR3 has 13 amino acids. The CDR3 nucleotides read TGCAGTGCTAGTGGAGCAGTAGGGGATACGCAGTATTTT. This encodes CSASGAVGDTQYF.

V and J are TRBV2 and TRBJ1-1, with 7 positions matching TRBD1. The CDR3 runs to 15 residues. V gave up 0 bases and J gave up 5 bases; unmatched junction bases: 6. Germline CDR1 and CDR2: SNHLY and FYNNEI. The CDR3 here is CASSEARTGETEAFF. For the CDR3, the DNA is TGTGCCAGCAGTGAAGCGCGAACAGGGGAAACTGAAGCTTTCTTT.

A few counts support this clonotype. This sequence joins TRBV10-3 and TRBJ2-7; no definite D call. This CDR3 has 16 residues. Germline V CDR1 and CDR2: ENHRY, SYGVKD. V shed 10 bases and J shed 4 bases, with 26 bases lying between them. CDR3 in DNA: TGTGCCACCTCGCAGTACGACGGCGAGACGGATTACGAGCAGTACTTC. Its translation: CATSQYDGETDYEQYF.

The chain recombines TRBV9 with TRBJ2-2, with 10 bases that match TRBD2. The germline gives CDR1 SGDLS, CDR2 YYNGEE. V dropped 0 bases and J dropped 3; count of bases not matched to a gene: 5. The CDR3 has 17 residues. Here the CDR3 reads CASSVASGGADTGELFF. CDR3 nucleotides: TGTGCCAGCAGCGTAGCCAGCGGGGGGGCCGACACCGGGGAGCTGTTTTTT. Based on the CDR3 plus reference TRBV9 and TRBJ2-2, the full variable domain is DSGVTQTPKHLITATGQRVTLRCSPRSGDLSVYWYQQSLDQGLQFLIQYYNGEERAKGNILERFSAQQFPDLHSELNLSSLELGDSALYFCASSVASGGADTGELFFGEGSRLTVL.

This clonotype was found many times. The chain combines TRBV29-1 with TRBJ2-6, with D uncertain. The germline V gene encodes CDR1 SQVTM and CDR2 ANQGSEA. The germline V and J ends were trimmed by 1 base and 3 bases, with 1 base remaining between them. The CDR3 contains 12 residues. The CDR3 sequence is CSVEVGANVLTF. The CDR3 coding sequence is TGCAGCGTTGAAGTTGGGGCCAACGTCCTGACTTTC.

This clonotype was counted many times. This rearrangement joins TRBV6-1 to TRBJ2-3; TRBD2 matches 7 bases. The CDR3 spans 17 residues. CDR1 is MNHNS, CDR2 SASEGT, per germline. The V gene end was trimmed by 1 base and the J gene end by 2 bases; junction bases not matched to a gene: 9. CDR3 loop: CASSEVQRAGSTDTQYF. CDR3 nucleotides: TGTGCCAGCAGTGAAGTACAGAGAGCGGGATCCACAGATACGCAGTATTTT.